The 21 T cell receptor beta chains below were found in one sample sequenced in a study of blood T cell repertoires in COVID-19. Profiling relied on immunoSEQ multiplex PCR, and the TCRdb table lists in-frame clones only, not all of them. Of fewer than 400,000 clones in the sample, around 84% are singletons; the top ten hold 1.9%. Sequencing used PBMCs or T cells enriched from blood (not recorded which). All receptors come from a woman in her twenties or thirties who had been exposed to COVID-19.

J is TRBJ2-1 and V is TRBV5-1; 10 bases are a match to TRBD2. V trimming: 4 bases; J trimming: 5 bases; junction bases outside the gene matches: 6. The germline V gene encodes CDR1 SGHRS and CDR2 YFSETQ. This CDR3 is built from 15 residues. The CDR3 loop reads CASSAGLANNNEQFF. DNA of the CDR3: TGCGCCAGCAGCGCGGGACTAGCGAACAACAATGAGCAGTTCTTC.

The chain recombines TRBV25-1 with TRBJ2-7, with TRBD1 identical over 11 bases. The CDR3 consists of 16 residues. V was pared by 2 bases and J by 3 bases, with 6 bases of the junction left unmatched. Germline V lookup: CDR1 MGHDK, CDR2 SYGVNS. In DNA form, the CDR3 reads TGTGCCAGCAGTGAAGGGGGGACAGGGGGTCGCTACGAGCAGTACTTC. It specifies CASSEGGTGGRYEQYF.

J is TRBJ2-1 and V is TRBV3-1 (or the pseudogene TRBV3-2); D is ambiguous. Germline CDR1 reads LGHDT; CDR2 reads YNNKEL (reference sequence). The ends were cut back, 1 base at V and 0 bases at J, with 10 bases in the middle. The CDR3 length is 16 residues. In DNA, the CDR3 is TGTGCCAGCAGCCAAGGTCTCCCCAGCTCCTACAATGAGCAGTTCTTC. Translation: CASSQGLPSSYNEQFF.

The chain links TRBV6-1 to TRBJ2-1, with D perhaps TRBD2 (6 bases). The germline V and J ends were trimmed by 0 bases and 2 bases, with 11 bases remaining between them. The CDR3 is made up of 16 amino acids. Germline lookup yields CDR1 MNHNS and CDR2 SASEGT. The CDR3 reads CASSEARVAAYNEQFF. CDR3 coding DNA: TGTGCCAGCAGTGAAGCGCGGGTAGCGGCCTACAATGAGCAGTTCTTC.

This chain connects TRBV5-6 to TRBJ2-7; tentatively, D is TRBD1 (6 bases). Per the germline V gene, CDR1 is SGHDT and CDR2 is YYEEEE. The CDR3 has 13 residues. With 4 bases removed from V and 3 bases from J, the gap between germline ends came to 11 bases. The CDR3 bases are TGTGCCAGCAGCATGAACAGGGTCTACGAGCAGTACTTC. This encodes CASSMNRVYEQYF.

This chain joins TRBV9 and TRBJ1-3; D is perhaps TRBD1 (6 bases). The V gene's germline CDR1 is SGDLS and CDR2 YYNGEE. V was trimmed by 2 bases and J by 0 bases, leaving 12 bases between them. CDR3 length equals 16 residues. The CDR3 loop reads CASSVGAAASGNTIYF. CDR3 bases: TGTGCCAGCAGCGTGGGGGCAGCCGCCTCTGGAAACACCATATATTTT.

The chain combines TRBV14 with TRBJ2-1, with a tentative D call TRBD2 (6 bases). Trimming took off 4 bases at V and 9 bases at J, with 16 bases between the two ends. This CDR3 has 14 residues. Germline V gives CDR1 SGHDN, CDR2 FVKESK. CDR3 in amino acids: CASSRNVVGGEQFF. Here the CDR3 DNA reads TGTGCCAGCAGCCGGAACGTGGTGGGAGGTGAGCAGTTCTTC.

V and J are TRBV7-8 and TRBJ2-1; the match to TRBD1 covers 8 bases. The CDR3 contains 15 residues. Per the germline V gene, CDR1 is SGHVS and CDR2 is FQNEAQ. The junction had 12 bases not matched to a gene; V was cut back by 5 bases and J by 9 bases. CDR3 sequence reads: CASSQPGTGWTEQFF. In nucleotides, the CDR3 is TGTGCCAGCAGCCAACCCGGGACAGGTTGGACTGAGCAGTTCTTC. Full variable domain (outside the CDR3, taken from reference TRBV7-8 and TRBJ2-1): GAGVSQSPRYKVAKRGQDVALRCDPISGHVSLFWYQQALGQGPEFLTYFQNEAQLDKSGLPSDRFFAERPEGSVSTLKIQRTQQEDSAVYLCASSQPGTGWTEQFFGPGTRLTVL.

The rearrangement joins TRBV10-3 to TRBJ1-5; 7 bases line up with TRBD1. V shed 11 bases, J shed 5 bases, and the junction held 9 bases outside the gene matches. Germline V gives CDR1 ENHRY, CDR2 SYGVKD. The length of the CDR3 is 13 residues. DNA for the CDR3: TGTGCCTCCTCAGGACAGGAGGATCAGCCCCAGCATTTT. Translation gives CASSGQEDQPQHF.

The chain carries TRBV29-1 and TRBJ2-7, with 8 nucleotides matching TRBD1. Germline V gene lookup returns CDR1 SQVTM and CDR2 ANQGSEA. The CDR3 runs to 16 residues. The ends lost 7 bases at V and 0 bases at J; junction bases unmatched: 14. The chain's CDR3 is CSANNRQGMSSYEQYF. The DNA for the CDR3 is TGCAGCGCCAACAACCGACAGGGGATGAGCTCCTACGAGCAGTACTTC.

This chain joins TRBV2 and TRBJ2-7, with D possibly TRBD2 on 6 matching bases. In germline, CDR1 is SNHLY, CDR2 FYNNEI. Trimming stripped 7 bases from V and 2 bases from J, with 12 bases between. This CDR3 is built from 13 residues. CDR3 nucleotides: TGTGCCAGCATTCCGGGACTCCCCTACGAGCAGTACTTC. As protein: CASIPGLPYEQYF. Full variable domain (remainder filled in from reference TRBV2 and TRBJ2-7): EPEVTQTPSHQVTQMGQEVILRCVPISNHLYFYWYRQILGQKVEFLVSFYNNEISEKSEIFDDQFSVERPDGSNFTLKIRSTKLEDSAMYFCASIPGLPYEQYFGPGTRLTVT.

The chain joins TRBV4-2 to TRBJ2-1, with no clear D. Trimming took 0 bases from V and 0 from J, leaving 9 bases between them. This CDR3 is built from 16 residues. The germline CDR1 and CDR2 sequences are LGHNA and YNFKEQ. The CDR3 bases are TGTGCCAGCAGCCAAGATCCCTCGGTCTCCTACAATGAGCAGTTCTTC. Protein product: CASSQDPSVSYNEQFF.

This rearrangement joins TRBV14 to TRBJ1-1, with 12 bases lining up with TRBD1. With V trimmed by 4 bases and J by 5 bases, 11 bases remained unmatched. This CDR3 spans 17 amino acids. The germline gives CDR1 SGHDN, CDR2 FVKESK. The CDR3 spells CASSPRDRGRLDTEAFF. The CDR3, as DNA: TGTGCCAGCAGCCCGAGGGACAGGGGGCGCCTCGATACTGAAGCTTTCTTT.

This chain uses TRBV28 with TRBJ1-5; 7 bases align to TRBD1. The ends lost 10 bases at V and 6 bases at J; junction bases unmatched: 6. Per the germline V gene, CDR1 is MDHEN and CDR2 is SYDVKM. The CDR3 is made up of 12 amino acids. The CDR3 DNA follows: TGTGCCACTGACAGGGTGAGTCAGCCCCAGCATTTT. Its protein product is CATDRVSQPQHF.

This sequence joins TRBV3-1 (or the pseudogene TRBV3-2) and TRBJ1-3, with 7 bases that match TRBD1. This CDR3 is 16 amino acids long. V gave up 1 base and J gave up 0 bases; unmatched junction bases: 3. Germline V gene sequence: CDR1 LGHDT, CDR2 YNNKEL (reference sequence). CDR3 region: CASSQAGTVSGNTIYF. CDR3 nucleotides: TGTGCCAGCAGCCAAGCCGGGACAGTCTCTGGAAACACCATATATTTT.

V gene TRBV28 combines with J gene TRBJ1-2; 10 bases are shared with TRBD1. The V gene's germline CDR1 is MDHEN and CDR2 SYDVKM. The CDR3 sequence is 14 residues long. V lost 6 bases to trimming and J lost 8 bases; unmatched junction nucleotides: 9. CDR3 amino acids: CASSPTGGPGGYTF. The CDR3 DNA reads as TGTGCCAGCAGCCCGACAGGGGGCCCGGGAGGCTACACCTTC.

This clone turned up a few times. The chain has TRBV7-8 and TRBJ1-2; a possible D gene is TRBD1 (5 bases). CDR3 size: 15 residues. Deletions cut 3 bases from V and 4 bases from J, with 15 bases between. Germline V CDR1 and CDR2: SGHVS, FQNEAQ. The CDR3, as DNA: TGTGCCAGCAGCTTTACTTTAGACAGATCCTATGGCTACACCTTC. It specifies CASSFTLDRSYGYTF.

By frequency in the sample, this clone is medium-sized. V and J are TRBV30 and TRBJ2-3; 9 nucleotides match TRBD2. The J segment lost 3 bases and the V segment lost 1 base, leaving 5 bases of the junction unmatched. Germline V gene sequence: CDR1 GTSNPN, CDR2 SVGIG (reference sequence). CDR3 length: 15 amino acids. For the CDR3, the DNA is TGTGCCTGGAGTGGCGCGGGGGGGCGGACAGATACGCAGTATTTT. Translating gives CAWSGAGGRTDTQYF. Drawing the rest from reference TRBV30 and TRBJ2-3, the complete variable domain is SQTIHQWPATLVQPVGSPLSLECTVEGTSNPNLYWYRQAAGRGLQLLFYSVGIGQISSEVPQNLSASRPQDRQFILSSKKLLLSDSGFYLCAWSGAGGRTDTQYFGPGTRLTVL.

The chain is built from TRBV12-3 or TRBV12-4 and TRBJ1-4; D unclear. V gave up 8 bases and J gave up 2 bases, with 9 bases separating them. This CDR3 is built from 13 residues. The CDR3 DNA is TGTGCCAGCCTATCTTATACTAATGAAAAACTGTTTTTT. Translation gives CASLSYTNEKLFF.

The chain carries TRBV6-5 and TRBJ2-3; 9 bases fit TRBD1. The V and J ends lost 7 bases and 5 bases, in that order; junction bases with no gene match: 4. This CDR3 is built from 13 residues. Germline assignment: CDR1 MNHEY and CDR2 SVGAGI. The CDR3 here is CASNRGRGDTQYF. In nucleotides, the CDR3 is TGTGCCAGCAACAGGGGGCGAGGAGATACGCAGTATTTT.

The V gene is TRBV6-5, the J gene TRBJ2-3; 8 nucleotides match TRBD1. CDR1 is MNHEY, CDR2 SVGAGI, per germline. With V trimmed by 6 bases and J by 1 base, 6 bases remained unmatched. The CDR3 length is 15 residues. DNA of the CDR3: TGTGCCAGCAGCAATCCGGGACAGGGCACAGATACGCAGTATTTT. It translates to CASSNPGQGTDTQYF.